This T cell receptor beta chain was sequenced during a study of blood T cell repertoires in COVID-19. On the study more broadly: The study drew acute and convalescent COVID-19 samples from the United States, Italy and Spain. PBMCs, B-cell-depleted T cells, or T cells provided the cDNA or gDNA that made up the material.

Germline CDR1 reads SEHNR; CDR2 reads FQNEAQ (reference sequence). The V and J ends lost 8 bases and 4 bases respectively, with 12 bases between them. CDR3 length: 13 amino acids. Original handling: Amplified reference gene primers provided the basis for estimating nucleated cell counts. The repertoire was sequenced with immunoSEQ multiplex PCR; TCRdb's copy has only in-frame clones and lacks some. V and J calls and clone size follow that table, whereas D and trimming were derived from the DNA. The table lists some 120,000 clones, around 87% of them singletons, with 3.6% in the top ten. Sequencing input: peripheral blood. The V and J genes are TRBV7-9 and TRBJ2-1, with D perhaps TRBD1 (6 bases). The TCR was taken from an older woman with acute or convalescent COVID-19. The CDR3, as DNA: TGTGCCAGCCGAGAAGGGGGATACAATGAGCAGTTCTTC. It specifies CASREGGYNEQFF.